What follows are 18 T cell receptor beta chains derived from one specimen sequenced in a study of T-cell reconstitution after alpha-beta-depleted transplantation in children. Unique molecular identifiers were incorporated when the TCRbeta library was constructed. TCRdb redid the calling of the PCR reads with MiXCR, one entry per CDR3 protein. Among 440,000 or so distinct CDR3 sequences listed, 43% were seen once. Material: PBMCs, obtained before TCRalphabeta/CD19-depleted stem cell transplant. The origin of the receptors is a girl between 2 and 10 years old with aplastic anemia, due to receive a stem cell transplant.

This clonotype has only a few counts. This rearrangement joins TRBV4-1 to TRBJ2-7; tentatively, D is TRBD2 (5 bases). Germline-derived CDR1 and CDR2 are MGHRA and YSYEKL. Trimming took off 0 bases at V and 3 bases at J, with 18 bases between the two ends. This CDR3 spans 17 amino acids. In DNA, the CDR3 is TGCGCCAGCAGCCAAGATCCGGGAAAAGGGCCGGGCTACGAGCAGTACTTC. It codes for CASSQDPGKGPGYEQYF.

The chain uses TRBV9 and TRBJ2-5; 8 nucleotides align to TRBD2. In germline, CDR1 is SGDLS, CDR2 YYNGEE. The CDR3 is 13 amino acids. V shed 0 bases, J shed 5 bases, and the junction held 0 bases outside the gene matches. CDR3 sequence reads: CASSVVAGETQYF. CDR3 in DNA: TGTGCCAGCAGCGTAGTAGCGGGGGAGACCCAGTACTTC.

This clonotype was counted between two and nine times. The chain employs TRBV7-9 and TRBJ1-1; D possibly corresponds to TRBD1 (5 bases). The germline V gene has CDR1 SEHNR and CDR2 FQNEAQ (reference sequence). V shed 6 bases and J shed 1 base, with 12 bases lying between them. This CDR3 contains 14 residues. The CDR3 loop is CASRSEGKNTEAFF. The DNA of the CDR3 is TGTGCCAGCAGGTCAGAGGGGAAGAACACTGAAGCTTTCTTT.

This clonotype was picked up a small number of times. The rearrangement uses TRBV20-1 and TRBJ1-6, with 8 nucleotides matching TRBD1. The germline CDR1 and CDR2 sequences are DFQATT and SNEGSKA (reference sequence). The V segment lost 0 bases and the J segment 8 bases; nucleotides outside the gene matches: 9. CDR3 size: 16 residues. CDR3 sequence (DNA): TGCAGTGCTAGAGATGTCCTACAGGGGGAATATTCACCCCTCCACTTT. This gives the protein CSARDVLQGEYSPLHF.

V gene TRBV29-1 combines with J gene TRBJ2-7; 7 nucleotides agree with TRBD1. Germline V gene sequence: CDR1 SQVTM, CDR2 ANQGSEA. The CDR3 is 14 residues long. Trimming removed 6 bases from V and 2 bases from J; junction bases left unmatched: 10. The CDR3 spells CSVTYTGDPYEQYF. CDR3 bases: TGCAGCGTCACTTACACAGGGGACCCCTACGAGCAGTACTTC.

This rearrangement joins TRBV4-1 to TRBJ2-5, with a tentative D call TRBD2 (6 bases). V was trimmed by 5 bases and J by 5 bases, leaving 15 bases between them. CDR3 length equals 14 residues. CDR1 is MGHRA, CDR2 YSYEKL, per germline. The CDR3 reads CASSGSGVGETQYF. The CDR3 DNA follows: TGCGCCAGCAGCGGCTCGGGGGTCGGGGAGACCCAGTACTTC.

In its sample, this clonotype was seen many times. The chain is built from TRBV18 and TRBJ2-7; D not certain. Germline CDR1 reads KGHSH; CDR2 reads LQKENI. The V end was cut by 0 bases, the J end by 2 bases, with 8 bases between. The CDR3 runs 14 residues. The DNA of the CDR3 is TGTGCCAGCTCACCACCAGCGTCTACCTACGAGCAGTACTTC. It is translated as CASSPPASTYEQYF.

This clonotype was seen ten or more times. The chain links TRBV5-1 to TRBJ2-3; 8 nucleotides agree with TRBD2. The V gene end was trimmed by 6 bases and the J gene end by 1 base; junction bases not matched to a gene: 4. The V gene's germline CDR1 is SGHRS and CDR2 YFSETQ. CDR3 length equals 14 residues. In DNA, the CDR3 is TGCGCCAGCACCCTGACTAGCGGCACAGATACGCAGTATTTT. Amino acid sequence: CASTLTSGTDTQYF. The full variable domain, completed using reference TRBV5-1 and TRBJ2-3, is KAGVTQTPRYLIKTRGQQVTLSCSPISGHRSVSWYQQTPGQGLQFLFEYFSETQRNKGNFPGRFSGRQFSNSRSEMNVSTLELGDSALYLCASTLTSGTDTQYFGPGTRLTVL.

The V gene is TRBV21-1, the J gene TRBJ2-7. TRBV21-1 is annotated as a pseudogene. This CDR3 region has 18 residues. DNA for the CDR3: TGTGCCAGCAGCAAAATCTGGAACCAGTTGGGTTCCTGCTACGAGCAGTACTTC. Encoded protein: CASSKIWNQLGSCYEQYF.

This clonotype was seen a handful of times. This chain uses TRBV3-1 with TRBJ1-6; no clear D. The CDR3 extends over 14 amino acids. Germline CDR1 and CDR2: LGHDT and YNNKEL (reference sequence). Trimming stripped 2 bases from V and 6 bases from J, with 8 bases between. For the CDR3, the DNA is TGTGCCAGCAGCCAACCCAGAAGTAATTCACCCCTCCACTTT. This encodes CASSQPRSNSPLHF.

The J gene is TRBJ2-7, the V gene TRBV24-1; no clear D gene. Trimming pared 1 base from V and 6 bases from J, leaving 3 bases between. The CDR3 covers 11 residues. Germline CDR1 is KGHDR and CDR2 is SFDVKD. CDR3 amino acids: CATSDFGEQYF. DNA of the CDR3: TGTGCCACCAGTGATTTCGGCGAGCAGTACTTC.

This chain's CDR3 is CAWMPGTEQYF. CDR3 nucleotides: TGTGCCTGGATGCCGGGGACCGAGCAGTACTTC. The chain joins TRBV30 to TRBJ2-7; perhaps D is TRBD1 or TRBD2 (5 bases each). Germline CDR1 is GTSNPN and CDR2 is SVGIG (reference sequence). The V end was cut by 4 bases, the J end by 6 bases, with 10 bases between. There are 11 residues in the CDR3.

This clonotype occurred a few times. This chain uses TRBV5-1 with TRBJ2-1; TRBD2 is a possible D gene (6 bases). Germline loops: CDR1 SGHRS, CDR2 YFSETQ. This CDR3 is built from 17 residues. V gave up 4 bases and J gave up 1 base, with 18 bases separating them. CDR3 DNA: TGCGCCAGCAGCGTCCTCGGGGTAGGAGGGTCCTACAATGAGCAGTTCTTC. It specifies CASSVLGVGGSYNEQFF.

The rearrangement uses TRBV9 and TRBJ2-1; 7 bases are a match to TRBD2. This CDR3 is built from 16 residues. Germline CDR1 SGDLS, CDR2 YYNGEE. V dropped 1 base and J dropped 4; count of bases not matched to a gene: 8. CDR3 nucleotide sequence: TGTGCCAGCAGCGTACGGTCCAGCGGGACTTACAATGAGCAGTTCTTC. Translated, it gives CASSVRSSGTYNEQFF.

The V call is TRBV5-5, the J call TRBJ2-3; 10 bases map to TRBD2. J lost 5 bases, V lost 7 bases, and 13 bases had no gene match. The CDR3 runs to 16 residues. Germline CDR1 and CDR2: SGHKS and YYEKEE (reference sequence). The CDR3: CASGLGASGGLDTQYF. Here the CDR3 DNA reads TGTGCCAGCGGACTTGGGGCTAGCGGGGGATTAGATACGCAGTATTTT.

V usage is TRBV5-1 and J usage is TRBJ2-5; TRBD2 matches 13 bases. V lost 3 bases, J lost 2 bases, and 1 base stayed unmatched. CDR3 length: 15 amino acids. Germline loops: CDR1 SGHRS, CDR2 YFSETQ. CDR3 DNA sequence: TGCGCCAGCAGCTGGACTAGCGGGAGACAAGAGACCCAGTACTTC. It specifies CASSWTSGRQETQYF.

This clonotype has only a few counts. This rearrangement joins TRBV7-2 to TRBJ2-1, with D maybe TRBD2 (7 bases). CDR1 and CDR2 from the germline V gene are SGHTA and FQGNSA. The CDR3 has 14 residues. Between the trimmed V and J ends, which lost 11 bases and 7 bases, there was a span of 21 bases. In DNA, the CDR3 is TGTGCCCACCTAGGGGGGGAGAGGGGGAATGAGCAGTTCTTC. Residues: CAHLGGERGNEQFF.

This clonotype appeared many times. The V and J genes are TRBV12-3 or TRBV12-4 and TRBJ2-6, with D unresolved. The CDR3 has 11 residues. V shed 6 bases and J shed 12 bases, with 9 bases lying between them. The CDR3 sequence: CASSLSVVLTF. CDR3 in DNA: TGTGCCAGCAGCCTCTCAGTCGTCCTGACTTTC.